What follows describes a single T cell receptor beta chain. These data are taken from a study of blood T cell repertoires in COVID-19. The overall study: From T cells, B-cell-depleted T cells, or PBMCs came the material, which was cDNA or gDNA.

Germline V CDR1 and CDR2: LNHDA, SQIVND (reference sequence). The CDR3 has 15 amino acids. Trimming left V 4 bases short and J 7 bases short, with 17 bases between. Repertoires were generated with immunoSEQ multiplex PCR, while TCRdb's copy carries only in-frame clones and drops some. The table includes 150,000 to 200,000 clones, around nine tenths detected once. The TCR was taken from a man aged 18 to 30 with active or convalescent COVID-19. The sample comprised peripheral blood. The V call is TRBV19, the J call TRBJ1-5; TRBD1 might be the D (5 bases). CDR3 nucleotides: TGTGCCAGTAGTACCCGCGGGGGGAGCACCCAGCCCCAGCATTTT. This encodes CASSTRGGSTQPQHF. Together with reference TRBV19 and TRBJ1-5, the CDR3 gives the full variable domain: DGGITQSPKYLFRKEGQNVTLSCEQNLNHDAMYWYRQDPGQGLRLIYYSQIVNDFQKGDIAEGYSVSREKKESFPLTVTSAQKNPTAFYLCASSTRGGSTQPQHFGDGTRLSIL.